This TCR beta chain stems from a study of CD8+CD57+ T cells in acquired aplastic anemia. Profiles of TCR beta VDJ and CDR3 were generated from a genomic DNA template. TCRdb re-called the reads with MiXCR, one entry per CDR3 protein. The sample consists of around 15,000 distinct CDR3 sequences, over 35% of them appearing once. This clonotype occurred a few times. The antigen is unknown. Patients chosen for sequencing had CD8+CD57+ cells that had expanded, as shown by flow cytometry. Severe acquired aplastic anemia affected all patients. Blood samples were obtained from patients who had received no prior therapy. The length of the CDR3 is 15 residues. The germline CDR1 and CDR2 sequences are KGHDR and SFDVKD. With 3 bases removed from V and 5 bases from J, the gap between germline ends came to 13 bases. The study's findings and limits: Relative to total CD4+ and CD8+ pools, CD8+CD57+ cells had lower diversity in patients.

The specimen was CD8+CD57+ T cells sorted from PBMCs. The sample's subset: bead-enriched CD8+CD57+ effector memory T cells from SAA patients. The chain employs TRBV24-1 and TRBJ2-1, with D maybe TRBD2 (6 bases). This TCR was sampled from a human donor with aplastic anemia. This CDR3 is CATSDVRASDNEQFF. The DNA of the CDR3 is TGTGCCACCAGTGATGTGCGGGCTAGCGACAATGAGCAGTTCTTC.